Here is one T cell receptor beta chain with its context. Its specificity is unknown. The sample originates from a study of shared clonotypes between healthy human individuals. Study observations and caveats: Estimated clonotype richness was generally higher in naive than memory subsets. Across several donors, naive CD4 shared around 5.3%, naive CD8 around 3.8%, memory CD4 2% to 2.5%, memory CD8 over 0.3%.

Clones were sequenced by immunoSEQ multiplex PCR, and TCRdb holds only the in-frame ones, with some missing. The sample holds roughly 700,000 clones, 74% seen once. V was shortened by 6 bases and J by 4 bases, with 12 bases between the two germline ends. The germline V gene has CDR1 MNHNS and CDR2 SASEGT. This CDR3 comprises 13 residues. This receptor was obtained from a woman between 25 and 40 years old in good health. The sample consisted of memory CD4+ T cells sorted from blood. As to subset: CD45RA-negative fraction. The V gene is TRBV6-1, the J gene TRBJ1-1; possibly TRBD1 for D (6 bases). The CDR3 DNA is TGTGCCAGCAGGACCTTAGGGGGCACTGAAGCTTTCTTT. It is translated as CASRTLGGTEAFF.